This TCR beta chain was obtained from a study of T cell changes during pregnancy in multiple sclerosis. J lost 5 bases, V lost 5 bases, and 3 bases had no gene match. The CDR3 totals 12 residues. Germline V gene sequence: CDR1 SNHLY, CDR2 FYNNEI. Using immunoSEQ multiplex PCR, the repertoire was profiled, and TCRdb retains in-frame clones only, with some absent. The sample records around 57,000 clones, 80% to 90% being singletons. This clone has only one observation. This receptor was obtained from a female donor with multiple sclerosis, enrolled in a pregnancy study. The sequencing here drew on peripheral blood, taken in the first trimester of pregnancy. The gene calls are TRBV2 and TRBJ2-7; 7 nucleotides align to TRBD1. CDR3 amino acids: CASSLTGDEQYF. CDR3 in DNA: TGTGCCAGCAGTTTAACAGGGGACGAGCAGTACTTC.